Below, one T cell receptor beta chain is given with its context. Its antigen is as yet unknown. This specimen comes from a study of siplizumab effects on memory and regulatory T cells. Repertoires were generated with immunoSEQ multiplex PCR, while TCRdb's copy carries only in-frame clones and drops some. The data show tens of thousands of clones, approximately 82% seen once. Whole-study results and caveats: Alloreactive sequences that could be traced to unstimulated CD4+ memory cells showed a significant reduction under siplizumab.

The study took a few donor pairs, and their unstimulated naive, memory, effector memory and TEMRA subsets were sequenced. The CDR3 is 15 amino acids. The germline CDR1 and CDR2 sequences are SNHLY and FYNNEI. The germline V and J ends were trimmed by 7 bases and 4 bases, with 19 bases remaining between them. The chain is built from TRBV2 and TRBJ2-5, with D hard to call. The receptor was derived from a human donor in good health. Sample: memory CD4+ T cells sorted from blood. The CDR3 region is CASKILGSELETQYF. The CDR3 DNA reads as TGTGCCAGCAAGATCCTCGGGTCGGAGTTAGAGACCCAGTACTTC.